Following are 32 T cell receptor beta chains from one sample sequenced in a study of PD-L1 blockade in urothelial cancer. The repertoire was sequenced with immunoSEQ multiplex PCR; TCRdb's copy has only in-frame clones and lacks some. Of 60,000 to 85,000 clones in the sample, around 90% are singletons; the top ten hold roughly 5.2%. Here the sequenced sample was PBMCs, taken around atezolizumab (anti-PD-L1) treatment. The receptors stem from a woman in her 70s with urothelial cancer.

This clone was detected once. This rearrangement joins TRBV4-1 to TRBJ2-7; 9 bases map to TRBD1. Trimming removed 0 bases from V and 3 bases from J; junction bases left unmatched: 3. Per germline, CDR1 MGHRA and CDR2 YSYEKL. There are 15 residues in the CDR3. CDR3 region: CASSQEGTGNYEQYF. The CDR3 DNA follows: TGCGCCAGCAGCCAAGAAGGGACAGGGAACTACGAGCAGTACTTC.

This chain uses TRBV7-2 with TRBJ2-3, with TRBD2 matching 7 bases. The CDR3 spans 14 residues. V trimming: 3 bases; J trimming: 1 base; junction bases outside the gene matches: 1. In germline, CDR1 is SGHTA, CDR2 FQGNSA. DNA of the CDR3: TGTGCCAGCAGCTTCAGCGGGGGCACAGATACGCAGTATTTT. This translates into CASSFSGGTDTQYF. The full variable domain, with the rest looked up from reference TRBV7-2 and TRBJ2-3, is GAGVSQSPSNKVTEKGKDVELRCDPISGHTALYWYRQSLGQGLEFLIYFQGNSAPDKSGLPSDRFSAERTGGSVSTLTIQRTQQEDSAVYLCASSFSGGTDTQYFGPGTRLTVL.

The genes are TRBV6-1 and TRBJ2-5, with 12 bases aligning to TRBD2. V lost 2 bases and J lost 4; bases outside the gene matches: 8. Germline-derived CDR1 and CDR2 are MNHNS and SASEGT. The CDR3 length is 17 residues. The CDR3 bases are TGTGCCAGCAGTGAAATCCTAGCGGGGGGGCCGGGAGAGACCCAGTACTTC. It yields the protein CASSEILAGGPGETQYF.

This sequence joins TRBV4-1 and TRBJ1-3; the match to TRBD1 covers 10 bases. The trim removed 3 bases at V and 4 bases at J, leaving 9 bases unmatched. Germline CDR1 and CDR2: MGHRA and YSYEKL. This CDR3 is 17 amino acids long. Written as DNA, the CDR3 is TGCGCCAGCAGCCACCCCTGGACAGGGGGACGGGGAAACACCATATATTTT. Protein sequence: CASSHPWTGGRGNTIYF.

The rearrangement uses TRBV28 and TRBJ2-7; 9 bases are a match to TRBD1. After removal of 1 base from V and 3 bases from J, the junction contained 10 bases not matched to a gene. The germline CDR1 and CDR2 sequences are MDHEN and SYDVKM. The CDR3 extends over 17 amino acids. In DNA, the CDR3 is TGTGCCAGCAGTTTATCCTACCTCCGGGACAGGGACTACGAGCAGTACTTC. As protein: CASSLSYLRDRDYEQYF.

This chain uses TRBV7-9 with TRBJ1-2; 8 nucleotides agree with TRBD1. CDR1 SEHNR and CDR2 FQNEAQ come from the germline V gene (reference sequence). The CDR3 loop spans 15 amino acids. After removal of 5 bases from V and 4 bases from J, the junction contained 9 bases not matched to a gene. The CDR3, as DNA: TGTGCCAGCAGCCGGTTGACAGGGGTGGGCTATGGCTACACCTTC. It is translated as CASSRLTGVGYGYTF.

This clone was seen just once. This sample includes further DNA sequences coding for the same CDR3. The CDR3 nucleotides are TGTGCCAGCAGCGTAGGAGCGAACACTGAAGCTTTCTTT. Encoded protein: CASSVGANTEAFF. This chain uses TRBV9 with TRBJ1-1; D remains ambiguous. Between the trimmed V and J ends, which lost 0 bases and 1 base, there was a span of 4 bases. The V gene's germline CDR1 is SGDLS and CDR2 YYNGEE. The CDR3 runs to 13 residues.

J is TRBJ2-7 and V is TRBV10-1; 7 bases align to TRBD1. Trimming cost V 2 bases and J 6 bases; bases outside gene matches: 4. In germline, CDR1 is WNHNN, CDR2 SYGVQD (reference sequence). The CDR3 length is 13 residues. CDR3 sequence: CASSEQTGTEQYF. CDR3 coding DNA: TGCGCCAGCAGTGAGCAGACAGGGACCGAGCAGTACTTC.

V usage is TRBV9 and J usage is TRBJ2-7; TRBD1 is a possible D gene (7 bases). The V and J ends lost 3 bases and 2 bases respectively, with 15 bases between them. Germline V CDR1 and CDR2: SGDLS, YYNGEE. CDR3 size: 15 residues. The CDR3 protein is CASSARQGGTYEQYF. CDR3 DNA sequence: TGTGCCAGCAGCGCCCGACAGGGAGGAACCTACGAGCAGTACTTC.

The chain carries TRBV27 and TRBJ2-6; TRBD1 matches 8 bases. CDR1 MNHEY and CDR2 SMNVEV come from the germline V gene (reference sequence). This CDR3 is built from 16 residues. V shed 7 bases and J 4 bases; nucleotides not matched to a gene: 9. CDR3 protein: CASTRTGNLGANVLTF. Written as DNA, the CDR3 is TGTGCCAGCACTAGGACAGGGAACTTAGGGGCCAACGTCCTGACTTTC. Combining the CDR3 with reference TRBV27 and TRBJ2-6 gives the whole variable domain EAQVTQNPRYLITVTGKKLTVTCSQNMNHEYMSWYRQDPGLGLRQIYYSMNVEVTDKGDVPEGYKVSRKEKRNFPLILESPSPNQTSLYFCASTRTGNLGANVLTFGAGSRLTVL.

In this sample, this clone turned up a few times. This sequence joins TRBV4-1 and TRBJ1-5, with 7 positions matching TRBD1. The V gene's germline CDR1 is MGHRA and CDR2 YSYEKL. V gave up 5 bases and J gave up 4 bases; unmatched junction bases: 8. The CDR3 runs to 15 residues. CDR3 nucleotide sequence: TGCGCCAGCAGCACATGGACAGGCCGAAATCAGCCCCAGCATTTT. Its protein product is CASSTWTGRNQPQHF.

The CDR3 spells CASSQDRFAYGYTF. The CDR3 DNA reads as TGTGCCAGCAGCCAAGATCGGTTCGCCTATGGCTACACCTTC. The chain uses TRBV4-2 and TRBJ1-2; D not resolved. In germline, CDR1 is LGHNA, CDR2 YNFKEQ. Between the trimmed V and J ends, which lost 0 bases and 4 bases, there was a span of 9 bases. The CDR3 covers 14 residues.

As DNA, the CDR3 is TGTGCCAGCAGCTTGGCAGCCCAGACTAGCGGACCCACAGATACGCAGTATTTT. Translation gives CASSLAAQTSGPTDTQYF. This sequence joins TRBV5-8 and TRBJ2-3; 9 bases map to TRBD2. Losses at the gene ends were 0 bases for V and 2 bases for J; bases not matched to a gene: 10. This CDR3 is built from 18 residues. From germline, CDR1 is SGHTS and CDR2 YDEGEE.

The rearrangement joins TRBV11-2 to TRBJ2-7; possible D gene TRBD1, 6 bases. Looked up from germline, CDR1 is SGHAT and CDR2 is FQNNGV. The V end lost 0 bases, the J end lost 3 bases, and 12 bases lay between the germline ends. This CDR3 comprises 15 residues. CDR3 nucleotides: TGTGCCAGCAGCTTAGAACAGGGATTGCTCTACGAGCAGTACTTC. It is translated as CASSLEQGLLYEQYF. Together with reference TRBV11-2 and TRBJ2-7, the CDR3 gives the full variable domain: EAGVAQSPRYKIIEKRQSVAFWCNPISGHATLYWYQQILGQGPKLLIQFQNNGVVDDSQLPKDRFSAERLKGVDSTLKIQPAKLEDSAVYLCASSLEQGLLYEQYFGPGTRLTVT.

V and J are TRBV9 and TRBJ1-1, with D possibly matching TRBD1 (6 bases). Germline V CDR1 and CDR2: SGDLS, YYNGEE. The CDR3 totals 14 residues. V was cut by 4 bases and J by 4 bases, with 14 bases left in between. The CDR3 spells CASSPAMGATEAFF. The CDR3 DNA reads TGTGCCAGCAGCCCGGCGATGGGGGCCACTGAAGCTTTCTTT.

V is TRBV14 and J is TRBJ1-6; TRBD1 is a possible D gene (5 bases). CDR1 and CDR2 from the germline V gene are SGHDN and FVKESK. The V end was cut by 1 base, the J end by 4 bases, with 17 bases between. The CDR3 consists of 18 residues. CDR3 protein: CASSQGGAGGYYNSPLHF. The CDR3 nucleotides read TGTGCCAGCAGCCAAGGTGGGGCGGGGGGATATTATAATTCACCCCTCCACTTT.

The genes are TRBV7-7 and TRBJ2-7; 7 nucleotides line up with TRBD2. Germline V CDR1 and CDR2: SSHAT, FNYEAQ (reference sequence). After removal of 5 bases from V and 0 bases from J, the junction contained 7 bases not matched to a gene. The CDR3 length is 15 residues. CDR3 nucleotide sequence: TGTGCCAGCAGCGTTGCTAGCGGTAGCTCCTACGAGCAGTACTTC. Amino acid sequence: CASSVASGSSYEQYF.

The rearrangement uses TRBV5-6 and TRBJ2-3; possible D gene TRBD1, 5 bases. The V and J ends lost 4 bases and 2 bases respectively, with 8 bases between them. Germline CDR1 and CDR2: SGHDT and YYEEEE. This CDR3 contains 13 residues. As DNA, the CDR3 is TGTGCCAGCAGCGTACAGGCCACAGATACGCAGTATTTT. It translates to CASSVQATDTQYF.

The rearrangement uses TRBV6-4 and TRBJ2-7; 8 bases match TRBD2. Germline lookup yields CDR1 MRHNA and CDR2 SNTAGT. CDR3 size: 14 residues. V lost 4 bases to trimming and J lost 3 bases; unmatched junction nucleotides: 5. The CDR3 DNA reads as TGTGCCAGCAGTGGGGCTAGCGGGCGCTACGAGCAGTACTTC. This sequence encodes CASSGASGRYEQYF.

This clone was seen only a few times. The rearrangement uses TRBV9 and TRBJ1-1; 7 bases are a match to TRBD1. This CDR3 comprises 15 residues. The V and J ends lost 0 bases and 3 bases, in that order; junction bases with no gene match: 5. CDR1 and CDR2 (germline): SGDLS, YYNGEE. DNA for the CDR3: TGTGCCAGCAGCGTAGGAGGGGGCGGGGACACTGAAGCTTTCTTT. Residues: CASSVGGGGDTEAFF.

The chain links TRBV5-1 to TRBJ2-3, with TRBD1 matching over 9 bases. This CDR3 has 15 residues. Germline-derived CDR1 and CDR2 are SGHRS and YFSETQ. The V gene end was trimmed by 4 bases and the J gene end by 5 bases; junction bases not matched to a gene: 8. This chain's CDR3 is CASSGTGKDLDTQYF. CDR3 coding DNA: TGCGCCAGCAGCGGGACAGGGAAGGATTTAGATACGCAGTATTTT.

This chain joins TRBV9 and TRBJ2-3; 14 positions match TRBD2. Per germline, CDR1 SGDLS and CDR2 YYNGEE. This CDR3 is 19 amino acids long. Trimming removed 1 base from V and 1 base from J; junction bases left unmatched: 8. The CDR3 sequence: CASSVPGTSGRSGTDTQYF. The DNA for the CDR3 is TGTGCCAGCAGCGTACCCGGGACTAGCGGGAGATCTGGCACAGATACGCAGTATTTT.

This sequence joins TRBV7-9 and TRBJ2-7; 9 nucleotides match TRBD1. V was clipped by 8 bases and J by 4 bases; unmatched bases: 6. Per germline, CDR1 SEHNR and CDR2 FQNEAQ (reference sequence). The length of the CDR3 is 13 residues. Written as DNA, the CDR3 is TGTGCCAGCGGCGGGACAGGGCCGTACGAGCAGTACTTC. Translated, it gives CASGGTGPYEQYF.

This chain uses TRBV30 with TRBJ1-5; TRBD1 aligns across 10 bases. Germline assignment: CDR1 GTSNPN and CDR2 SVGIG (reference sequence). The CDR3 runs 15 residues. With V trimmed by 3 bases and J by 5 bases, 7 bases remained unmatched. This chain's CDR3 is CAWSLPGQGYQPQHF. The CDR3 DNA follows: TGTGCCTGGAGCCTACCGGGACAGGGGTATCAGCCCCAGCATTTT.

The chain combines TRBV5-5 with TRBJ2-5, with 7 bases identical to TRBD1. The CDR3 totals 14 residues. J was trimmed by 7 bases and V by 3 bases; bases with no gene match: 9. The V gene's germline CDR1 is SGHKS and CDR2 YYEKEE (reference sequence). The CDR3 protein is CASSSLQGEGTQYF. In DNA form, the CDR3 reads TGTGCCAGCAGCTCCCTTCAGGGGGAAGGGACCCAGTACTTC.

V gene TRBV28 combines with J gene TRBJ2-7, with D perhaps TRBD2 (6 bases). CDR1 is MDHEN and CDR2 is SYDVKM in the germline V gene. The CDR3 totals 16 residues. The V and J ends lost 5 bases and 5 bases respectively, with 22 bases between them. CDR3: CASSPAGRPFFDEQYF. For the CDR3, the DNA is TGTGCCAGCAGTCCCGCGGGACGGCCGTTTTTCGACGAGCAGTACTTC. Full variable domain (missing parts from reference TRBV28 and TRBJ2-7): DVKVTQSSRYLVKRTGEKVFLECVQDMDHENMFWYRQDPGLGLRLIYFSYDVKMKEKGDIPEGYSVSREKKERFSLILESASTNQTSMYLCASSPAGRPFFDEQYFGPGTRLTVT.

This clone was seen more than once but under ten times. The genes are TRBV5-1 and TRBJ2-5, with a possible D match to TRBD1 (6 bases). Trimming removed 6 bases from V and 9 bases from J, with 18 bases in between. CDR3 length: 13 amino acids. The germline gives CDR1 SGHRS, CDR2 YFSETQ. CDR3 amino acids: CASTEWDTKPQYF. As DNA, the CDR3 is TGCGCCAGCACCGAGTGGGACACTAAGCCCCAGTACTTC. The entire variable domain, with the rest obtained from reference TRBV5-1 and TRBJ2-5, is as follows: KAGVTQTPRYLIKTRGQQVTLSCSPISGHRSVSWYQQTPGQGLQFLFEYFSETQRNKGNFPGRFSGRQFSNSRSEMNVSTLELGDSALYLCASTEWDTKPQYFGPGTRLLVL.

The chain joins TRBV2 to TRBJ2-3, with TRBD1 as a possible D gene (5 bases). The germline V gene encodes CDR1 SNHLY and CDR2 FYNNEI. V gave up 3 bases and J gave up 2 bases, with 18 bases separating them. The CDR3 spans 17 residues. The CDR3 DNA follows: TGTGCCAGCAGTGACCTTTGGCAGGGCTTTCACACAGATACGCAGTATTTT. This translates into CASSDLWQGFHTDTQYF.

This clone was seen a few times. The chain carries TRBV20-1 and TRBJ1-1; D gene unclear. The CDR3 covers 9 residues. V was clipped by 7 bases and J by 8 bases, with 8 bases between them. Germline V lookup: CDR1 DFQATT, CDR2 SNEGSKA (reference sequence). The CDR3 loop reads CSGGMEAFF. As DNA, the CDR3 is TGCAGTGGAGGCATGGAAGCTTTCTTT.

DNA of the CDR3: TGTGCCAGCAGTCGACAGGGGCCTCACGAGCAGTACTTC. Amino acid sequence: CASSRQGPHEQYF. The genes are TRBV6-5 and TRBJ2-7; TRBD1 matches 8 bases. Germline loops: CDR1 MNHEY, CDR2 SVGAGI. J lost 5 bases, V lost 5 bases, and 5 bases had no gene match. The CDR3 covers 13 residues.

The chain is built from TRBV7-9 and TRBJ2-7, with 8 positions matching TRBD1. The CDR3 extends over 14 amino acids. CDR1 is SEHNR, CDR2 FQNEAQ, per germline (reference sequence). Trimming took 5 bases from V and 2 from J; bases not matched to a gene: 5. CDR3 region: CASSPGTGPYEQYF. The CDR3 DNA reads TGTGCCAGCAGCCCTGGGACAGGTCCCTACGAGCAGTACTTC.

J is TRBJ1-5 and V is TRBV4-1, with TRBD1 matching over 9 bases. CDR3 length: 17 amino acids. The germline CDR1 and CDR2 sequences are MGHRA and YSYEKL. Unmatched junction bases numbered 11, after V lost 4 bases and J lost 4 bases. The CDR3 spells CASSLGIRGQGNQPQHF. The CDR3 nucleotides read TGCGCCAGCAGCCTGGGAATCCGTGGACAGGGGAATCAGCCCCAGCATTTT.